One sample yielded the 26 T cell receptor beta chains listed below, sequenced in a study of sequential checkpoint blockade in melanoma. Sequencing used immunoSEQ multiplex PCR; TCRdb keeps in-frame clones, though not all of them. The profile covers 17,000 or so clones, with roughly 70% appearing a single time and roughly an eighth taken by the ten largest. Treatment here: randomized to nivolumab then ipilimumab (arm A) or the reverse (arm B). The sample consisted of CD8+ T cells sorted from blood (inferred from file names), taken from a patient given nivolumab and ipilimumab in sequence. Every receptor here comes from a human donor with melanoma.

The chain has TRBV4-2 and TRBJ2-7, with 8 bases fitting TRBD2. CDR1 and CDR2 from the germline V gene are LGHNA and YNFKEQ. Losses at the gene ends were 0 bases for V and 6 bases for J; bases not matched to a gene: 16. The CDR3 has 18 residues. The CDR3 DNA is TGTGCCAGCAGCCAAGACGTTCGAGCGGGGGAGCTTGGGAGCGAGCAGTACTTC. This translates into CASSQDVRAGELGSEQYF.

The rearrangement uses TRBV10-2 and TRBJ2-5; tentatively, D is TRBD2 (5 bases). The J call is in doubt because the DNA end fits TRBJ2-7 better. The CDR3 runs 12 residues. Germline-derived CDR1 and CDR2 are WSHSY and SAAADI. CDR3 in amino acids: CASTTSGYEQYF. The CDR3 region has the DNA TGCGCCAGCACCACCTCGGGGTACGAGCAGTACTTC.

The rearrangement joins TRBV6-6 to TRBJ2-7, with D unresolved. Germline CDR1 and CDR2: MNHNY and SVGAGI (reference sequence). The CDR3 loop spans 13 amino acids. V was clipped by 6 bases and J by 4 bases, with 13 bases between them. The CDR3 coding sequence is TGTGCCAGCAGGACCACGACTGGGTACGAGCAGTACTTC. Its protein is CASRTTTGYEQYF.

The chain combines TRBV7-6 with TRBJ2-2; 13 nucleotides line up with TRBD2. V lost 5 bases, J lost 4 bases, and 4 bases stayed unmatched. This CDR3 is 16 amino acids long. The germline gives CDR1 SGHVS, CDR2 FNYEAQ. CDR3 protein: CASSPRTSGGTGELFF. As DNA, the CDR3 is TGTGCCAGCAGCCCCAGGACTAGCGGGGGCACCGGGGAGCTGTTTTTT.

The gene calls are TRBV6-6 and TRBJ2-2, with 11 positions matching TRBD2. Unmatched junction bases numbered 3, after V lost 4 bases and J lost 5 bases. The CDR3 runs 15 residues. Germline CDR1 and CDR2: MNHNY and SVGAGI (reference sequence). CDR3 sequence (DNA): TGTGCCAGCAGTTTGACTAGCGGGACGACCGGGGAGCTGTTTTTT. It specifies CASSLTSGTTGELFF.

J is TRBJ2-7 and V is TRBV9, with a possible D match to TRBD1 (6 bases). CDR1 and CDR2 from the germline V gene are SGDLS and YYNGEE. This CDR3 contains 12 residues. The CDR3 protein is CADTQGHYEQYF. DNA of the CDR3: TGTGCAGATACCCAGGGACACTACGAGCAGTACTTC.

V and J are TRBV23-1 and TRBJ2-7; 8 nucleotides agree with TRBD2. TRBV23-1 is an ORF; its function is uncertain. V dropped 6 bases and J dropped 0; count of bases not matched to a gene: 7. CDR3 size: 15 residues. As DNA, the CDR3 is TGCGCCAGCAGAACCGGGACTAGTAGCTCCTACGAGCAGTACTTC. Its translation is CASRTGTSSSYEQYF.

This clone was counted only a few times. The rearrangement joins TRBV6-5 to TRBJ2-5, with a weak D call TRBD2 (5 bases). Deletions cut 0 bases from V and 7 bases from J, with 9 bases between. From germline, CDR1 is MNHEY and CDR2 SVGAGI. The CDR3 loop spans 13 amino acids. The CDR3 reads CASSYSNGGTQYF. The CDR3 DNA reads TGTGCCAGCAGTTACTCGAACGGAGGGACCCAGTACTTC.

This clone was seen only once. V usage is TRBV7-9 and J usage is TRBJ1-4, with a tentative D call TRBD1 (5 bases). This CDR3 contains 15 residues. Germline CDR1 is SEHNR and CDR2 is FQNEAQ (reference sequence). V was shortened by 7 bases and J by 4 bases, with 16 bases between the two germline ends. The CDR3 protein is CASNRSGVFNEKLFF. The CDR3 nucleotides read TGTGCCAGCAATCGATCGGGGGTGTTTAATGAAAAACTGTTTTTT.

The table lists this clone with a few counts. The chain uses TRBV7-9 and TRBJ2-1; the match to TRBD1 covers 8 bases. J lost 6 bases, V lost 1 base, and 2 bases had no gene match. CDR3 length equals 14 residues. In germline, CDR1 is SEHNR, CDR2 FQNEAQ (reference sequence). The CDR3 DNA is TGTGCCAGCAGCTTAGGGACAGGGTTCAATGAGCAGTTCTTC. Amino acid sequence: CASSLGTGFNEQFF.

The chain uses TRBV6-5 and TRBJ2-1; a weak D match, TRBD1 (7 bases). V was shortened by 8 bases and J by 6 bases, with 11 bases between the two germline ends. Germline loops: CDR1 MNHEY, CDR2 SVGAGI. The CDR3 totals 12 residues. The CDR3 sequence is CASGRGVNEQFF. The CDR3 DNA reads TGTGCCAGCGGCAGGGGGGTCAATGAGCAGTTCTTC.

V and J are TRBV14 and TRBJ1-2, with a tentative D call TRBD1 (5 bases). The CDR3 contains 17 residues. V gave up 0 bases and J gave up 7 bases, with 21 bases separating them. The germline V gene encodes CDR1 SGHDN and CDR2 FVKESK. CDR3 coding DNA: TGTGCCAGCAGCCAAGATACATCCGCAGGGTGGTTCTTTGGCTACACCTTC. It codes for CASSQDTSAGWFFGYTF.

V gene TRBV13 combines with J gene TRBJ2-1, with D tentatively TRBD2 (6 bases). The length of the CDR3 is 12 residues. Trimming left V 5 bases short and J 7 bases short, with 9 bases between. The germline gives CDR1 PRHDT, CDR2 FYEKMQ (reference sequence). In DNA, the CDR3 is TGTGCCAGCAGCCTAAGCGGGAATGAGCAGTTCTTC. This translates into CASSLSGNEQFF.

V and J are TRBV27 and TRBJ1-1; possible D gene TRBD1, 5 bases. The CDR3 totals 18 residues. Germline-derived CDR1 and CDR2 are MNHEY and SMNVEV (reference sequence). The V gene lost 1 base and the J gene lost 0 bases, with 18 bases spanning the gap. This CDR3 reads CASSLYNTRQRLNTEAFF. In DNA form, the CDR3 reads TGTGCCAGCAGTTTATACAATACAAGACAGAGACTGAACACTGAAGCTTTCTTT.

The chain joins TRBV2 to TRBJ2-1; D is unresolved. The CDR3 has 14 residues. Trimming left V 6 bases short and J 4 bases short, with 13 bases between. Germline V lookup: CDR1 SNHLY, CDR2 FYNNEI. CDR3 sequence (DNA): TGTGCCAGCAGGGGTCTAGAATTATACAATGAGCAGTTCTTC. It is translated as CASRGLELYNEQFF. Combining the CDR3 with reference TRBV2 and TRBJ2-1 gives the whole variable domain EPEVTQTPSHQVTQMGQEVILRCVPISNHLYFYWYRQILGQKVEFLVSFYNNEISEKSEIFDDQFSVERPDGSNFTLKIRSTKLEDSAMYFCASRGLELYNEQFFGPGTRLTVL.

V and J are TRBV9 and TRBJ2-7, with D possibly TRBD2 on 5 matching bases. Per the germline V gene, CDR1 is SGDLS and CDR2 is YYNGEE. CDR3 length equals 14 residues. V gave up 6 bases and J gave up 1 base, with 14 bases separating them. CDR3 in amino acids: CASTAGISSYEQYF. The CDR3 DNA is TGTGCCAGCACGGCGGGTATTTCGTCCTACGAGCAGTACTTC.

In this sample, this clone turned up a few times. This chain links TRBV9 with TRBJ2-7; D is perhaps TRBD1 (5 bases). Germline V gives CDR1 SGDLS, CDR2 YYNGEE. This CDR3 spans 13 amino acids. Trimming removed 0 bases from V and 5 bases from J, with 9 bases in between. The CDR3 coding sequence is TGTGCCAGCAGCGTAGAAGGGGTCGACGAGCAGTACTTC. This gives the protein CASSVEGVDEQYF.

This sequence joins TRBV4-1 and TRBJ1-2; possible D gene TRBD1, 5 bases. Trimming took 1 base from V and 2 from J, leaving 11 bases between them. CDR3 length: 15 residues. The germline gives CDR1 MGHRA, CDR2 YSYEKL. CDR3 sequence (DNA): TGCGCCAGCAGCCAAGGGTGGGGGGGAAACTATGGCTACACCTTC. Encoded protein: CASSQGWGGNYGYTF.

This sequence joins TRBV6-5 and TRBJ2-5, with 8 bases fitting TRBD2. This CDR3 comprises 16 residues. With V trimmed by 0 bases and J by 5 bases, 8 bases remained unmatched. Germline-derived CDR1 and CDR2 are MNHEY and SVGAGI. The DNA of the CDR3 is TGTGCCAGCAGTTACTCGGGCGGGGGGCGTGGGGAGACCCAGTACTTC. Translation: CASSYSGGGRGETQYF.

This clone is medium-sized within its sample. This chain links TRBV6-4 with TRBJ2-4, with 12 nucleotides matching TRBD2. Germline V lookup: CDR1 MRHNA, CDR2 SNTAGT. After removal of 0 bases from V and 6 bases from J, the junction contained 0 bases not matched to a gene. This CDR3 spans 15 amino acids. The CDR3 DNA reads as TGTGCCAGCAGTGACTCGACTAGCGGGGGAAACATTCAGTACTTC. This encodes CASSDSTSGGNIQYF.

The rearrangement links TRBV11-2 to TRBJ1-2; D might be TRBD1 (5 bases). Germline V gives CDR1 SGHAT, CDR2 FQNNGV. CDR3 length: 14 residues. The V and J ends lost 2 bases and 2 bases respectively, with 9 bases between them. The CDR3 sequence: CASSLYRTNYGYTF. CDR3 nucleotide sequence: TGTGCCAGCAGCTTATACAGGACAAACTATGGCTACACCTTC.

J is TRBJ1-4 and V is TRBV9; a possible D gene is TRBD1 (6 bases). Trimming stripped 2 bases from V and 5 bases from J, with 16 bases between. Germline CDR1 is SGDLS and CDR2 is YYNGEE. The CDR3 is 16 amino acids. The CDR3 reads CASSVAREGVNEKLFF. CDR3 DNA sequence: TGTGCCAGCAGCGTTGCTAGGGAGGGGGTGAATGAAAAACTGTTTTTT.

The chain uses TRBV27 and TRBJ2-3, with 7 bases identical to TRBD1. Trimming at V came to 2 bases and at J to 0 bases, leaving 2 bases not matched to a gene. The V gene's germline CDR1 is MNHEY and CDR2 SMNVEV (reference sequence). The CDR3 totals 15 residues. As DNA, the CDR3 is TGTGCCAGCAGTTTAACAGGGGTTAGCACAGATACGCAGTATTTT. The encoded protein is CASSLTGVSTDTQYF.

The CDR3 bases are TGCAGCGTTGTTGGACAGGGTGGGGGCAATCAGCCCCAGCATTTT. Protein sequence: CSVVGQGGGNQPQHF. The gene calls are TRBV29-1 and TRBJ1-5; 8 bases agree with TRBD1. The CDR3 extends over 15 amino acids. CDR1 and CDR2 from the germline V gene are SQVTM and ANQGSEA. Trimming took 4 bases from V and 2 from J; bases not matched to a gene: 7.

The V and J genes are TRBV11-1 and TRBJ2-7; TRBD1 matches at 9 bases. Unmatched junction bases numbered 4, after V lost 5 bases and J lost 5 bases. The germline V gene has CDR1 SGHAT and CDR2 FQDESV (reference sequence). CDR3 length: 13 amino acids. As DNA, the CDR3 is TGTGCCAGCAGCCCGGGACAGGGAAACGAGCAGTACTTC. Protein sequence: CASSPGQGNEQYF. Complete variable domain (other parts from reference TRBV11-1 and TRBJ2-7): EAEVAQSPRYKITEKSQAVAFWCDPISGHATLYWYRQILGQGPELLVQFQDESVVDDSQLPKDRFSAERLKGVDSTLKIQPAELGDSAMYLCASSPGQGNEQYFGPGTRLTVT.

The V and J genes are TRBV9 and TRBJ2-7, with D possibly being TRBD2 (5 bases). Trimming took off 6 bases at V and 7 bases at J, with 14 bases between the two ends. This CDR3 contains 12 residues. Germline V gene sequence: CDR1 SGDLS, CDR2 YYNGEE. CDR3 sequence reads: CASTSPGGEQYF. Here the CDR3 DNA reads TGTGCCAGCACCTCCCCTGGAGGAGAGCAGTACTTC.